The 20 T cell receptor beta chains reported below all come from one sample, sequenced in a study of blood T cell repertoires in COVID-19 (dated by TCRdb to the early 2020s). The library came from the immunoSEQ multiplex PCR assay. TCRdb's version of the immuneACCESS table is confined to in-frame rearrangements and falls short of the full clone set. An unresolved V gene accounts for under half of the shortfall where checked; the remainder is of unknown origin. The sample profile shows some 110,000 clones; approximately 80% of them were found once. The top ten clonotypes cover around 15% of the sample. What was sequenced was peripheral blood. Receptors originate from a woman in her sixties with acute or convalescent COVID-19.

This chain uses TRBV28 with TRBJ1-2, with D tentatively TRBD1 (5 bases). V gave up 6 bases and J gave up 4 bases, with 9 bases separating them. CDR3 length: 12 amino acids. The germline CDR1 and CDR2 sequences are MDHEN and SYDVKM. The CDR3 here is CASRPDSYGYTF. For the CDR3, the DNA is TGTGCCAGCAGACCCGACAGCTATGGCTACACCTTC.

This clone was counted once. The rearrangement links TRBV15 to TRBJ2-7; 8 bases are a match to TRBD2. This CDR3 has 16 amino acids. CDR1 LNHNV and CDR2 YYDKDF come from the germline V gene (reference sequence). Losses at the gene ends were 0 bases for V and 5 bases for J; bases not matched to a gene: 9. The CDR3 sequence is CATSRDIGSGAHEQYF. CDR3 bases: TGTGCCACCAGCAGAGATATCGGTAGCGGGGCGCACGAGCAGTACTTC.

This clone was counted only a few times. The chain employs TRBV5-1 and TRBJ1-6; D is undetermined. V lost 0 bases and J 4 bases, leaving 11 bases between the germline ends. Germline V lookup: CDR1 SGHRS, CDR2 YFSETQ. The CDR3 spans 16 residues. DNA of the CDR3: TGCGCCAGCAGCTTGGAACGGGGTGATTATAATTCACCCCTCCACTTT. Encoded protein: CASSLERGDYNSPLHF.

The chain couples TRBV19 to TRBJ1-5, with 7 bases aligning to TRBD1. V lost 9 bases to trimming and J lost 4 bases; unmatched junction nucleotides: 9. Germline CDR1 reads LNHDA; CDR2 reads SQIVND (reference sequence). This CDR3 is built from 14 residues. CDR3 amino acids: CASVRQGSNQPQHF. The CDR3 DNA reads TGTGCCAGCGTCAGACAGGGCTCAAATCAGCCCCAGCATTTT.

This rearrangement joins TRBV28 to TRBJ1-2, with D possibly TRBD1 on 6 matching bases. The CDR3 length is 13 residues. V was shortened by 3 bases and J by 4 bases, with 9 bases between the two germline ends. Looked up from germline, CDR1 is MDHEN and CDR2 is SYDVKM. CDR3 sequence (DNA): TGTGCCAGCAGTTTGAGGGGGTTCTATGGCTACACCTTC. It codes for CASSLRGFYGYTF.

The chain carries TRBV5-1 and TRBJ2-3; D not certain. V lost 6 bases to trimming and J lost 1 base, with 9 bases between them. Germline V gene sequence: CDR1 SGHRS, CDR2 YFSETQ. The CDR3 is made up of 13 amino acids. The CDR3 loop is CASTLSGTDTQYF. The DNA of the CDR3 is TGCGCCAGCACCCTCTCGGGCACAGATACGCAGTATTTT.

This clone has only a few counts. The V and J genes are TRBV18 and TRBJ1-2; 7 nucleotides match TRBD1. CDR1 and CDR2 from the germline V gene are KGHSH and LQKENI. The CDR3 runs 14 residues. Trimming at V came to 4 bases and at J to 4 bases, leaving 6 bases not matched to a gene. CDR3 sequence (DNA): TGTGCCAGCTCACTAGACAGGGAAGTCTATGGCTACACCTTC. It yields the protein CASSLDREVYGYTF.

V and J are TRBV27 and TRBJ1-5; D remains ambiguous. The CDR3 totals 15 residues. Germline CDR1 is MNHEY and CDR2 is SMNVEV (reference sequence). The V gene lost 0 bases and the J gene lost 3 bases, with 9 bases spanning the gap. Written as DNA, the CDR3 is TGTGCCAGCAGTTTATCGTGGCAGATCAATCAGCCCCAGCATTTT. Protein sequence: CASSLSWQINQPQHF.

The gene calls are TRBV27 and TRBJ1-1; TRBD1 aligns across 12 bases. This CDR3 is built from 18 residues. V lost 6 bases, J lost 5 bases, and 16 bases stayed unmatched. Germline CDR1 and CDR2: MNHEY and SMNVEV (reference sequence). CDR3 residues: CASSAGYSGTGGWTEAFF. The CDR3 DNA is TGTGCCAGCAGCGCCGGTTATTCCGGGACAGGGGGCTGGACTGAAGCTTTCTTT.

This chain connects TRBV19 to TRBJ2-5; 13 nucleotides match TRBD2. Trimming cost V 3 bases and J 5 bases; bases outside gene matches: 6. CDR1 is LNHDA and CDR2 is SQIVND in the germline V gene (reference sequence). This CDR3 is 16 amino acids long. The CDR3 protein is CASSIQLAGGLETQYF. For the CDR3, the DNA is TGTGCCAGTAGTATCCAACTAGCGGGAGGGTTGGAGACCCAGTACTTC.

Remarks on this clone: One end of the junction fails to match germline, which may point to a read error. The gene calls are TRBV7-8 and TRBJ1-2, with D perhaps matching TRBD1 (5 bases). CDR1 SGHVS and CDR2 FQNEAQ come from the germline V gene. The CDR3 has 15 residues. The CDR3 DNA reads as TGTGCCAGCAGCTCGCGGACGGCAGGGTACTATGGCCACACCTTC. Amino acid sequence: CASSSRTAGYYGHTF. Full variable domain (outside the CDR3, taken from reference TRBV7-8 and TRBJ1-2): GAGVSQSPRYKVAKRGQDVALRCDPISGHVSLFWYQQALGQGPEFLTYFQNEAQLDKSGLPSDRFFAERPEGSVSTLKIQRTQQEDSAVYLCASSSRTAGYYGHTFGSGTRLTVV.

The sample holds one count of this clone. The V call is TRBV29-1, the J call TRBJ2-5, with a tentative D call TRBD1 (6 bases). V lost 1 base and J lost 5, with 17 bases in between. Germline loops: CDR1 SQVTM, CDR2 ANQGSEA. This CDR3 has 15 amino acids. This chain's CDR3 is CSVEGTGWQYETQYF. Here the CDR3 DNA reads TGCAGCGTTGAAGGAACAGGGTGGCAGTATGAGACCCAGTACTTC.

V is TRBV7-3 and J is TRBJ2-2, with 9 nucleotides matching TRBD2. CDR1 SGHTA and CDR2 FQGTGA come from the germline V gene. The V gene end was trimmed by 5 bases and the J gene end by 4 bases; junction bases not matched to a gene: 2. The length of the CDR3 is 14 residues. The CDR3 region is CASSIAGATGELFF. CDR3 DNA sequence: TGTGCCAGCAGCATAGCGGGAGCCACCGGGGAGCTGTTTTTT.

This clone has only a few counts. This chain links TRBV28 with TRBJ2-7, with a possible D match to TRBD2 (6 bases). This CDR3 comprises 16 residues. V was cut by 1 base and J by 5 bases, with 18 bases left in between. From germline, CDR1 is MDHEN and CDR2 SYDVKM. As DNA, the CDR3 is TGTGCCAGCAGTTTATTTTCGGGGGTCGCCCACCACGAGCAGTACTTC. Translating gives CASSLFSGVAHHEQYF.

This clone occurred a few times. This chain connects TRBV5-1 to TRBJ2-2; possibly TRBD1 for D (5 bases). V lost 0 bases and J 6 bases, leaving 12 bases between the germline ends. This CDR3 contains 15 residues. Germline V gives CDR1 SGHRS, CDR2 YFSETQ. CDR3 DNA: TGCGCCAGCAGCTTGGAGCCAGGGTTGGCCGGGGAGCTGTTTTTT. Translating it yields CASSLEPGLAGELFF. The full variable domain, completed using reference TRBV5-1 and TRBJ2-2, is KAGVTQTPRYLIKTRGQQVTLSCSPISGHRSVSWYQQTPGQGLQFLFEYFSETQRNKGNFPGRFSGRQFSNSRSEMNVSTLELGDSALYLCASSLEPGLAGELFFGEGSRLTVL.

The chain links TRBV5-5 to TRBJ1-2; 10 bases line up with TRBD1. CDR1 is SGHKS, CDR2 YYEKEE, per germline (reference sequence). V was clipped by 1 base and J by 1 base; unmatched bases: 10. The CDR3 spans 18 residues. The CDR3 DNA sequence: TGTGCCAGCAGCTTGCTACCCACCGGGACAGGGGTTAACTATGGCTACACCTTC. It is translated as CASSLLPTGTGVNYGYTF.

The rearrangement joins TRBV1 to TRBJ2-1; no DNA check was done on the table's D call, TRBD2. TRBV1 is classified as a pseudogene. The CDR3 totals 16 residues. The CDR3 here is CTSRQDRGGGAREQFF. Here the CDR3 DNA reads TGCACCAGCCGCCAAGATCGGGGCGGGGGGGCCCGGGAGCAGTTCTTC.

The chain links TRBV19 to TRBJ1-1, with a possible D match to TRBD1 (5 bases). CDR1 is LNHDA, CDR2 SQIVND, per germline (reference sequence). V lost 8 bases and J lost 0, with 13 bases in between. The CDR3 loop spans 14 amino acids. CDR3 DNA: TGTGCCAGTGCGCGGGGACCGATGAACACTGAAGCTTTCTTT. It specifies CASARGPMNTEAFF.

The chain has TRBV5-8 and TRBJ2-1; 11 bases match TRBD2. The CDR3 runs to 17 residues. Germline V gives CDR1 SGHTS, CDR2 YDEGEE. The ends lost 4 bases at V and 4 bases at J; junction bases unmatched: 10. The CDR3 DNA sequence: TGTGCCAGCAGCCAGATAGCGGGAGGGCCTCTGTACAATGAGCAGTTCTTC. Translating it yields CASSQIAGGPLYNEQFF.

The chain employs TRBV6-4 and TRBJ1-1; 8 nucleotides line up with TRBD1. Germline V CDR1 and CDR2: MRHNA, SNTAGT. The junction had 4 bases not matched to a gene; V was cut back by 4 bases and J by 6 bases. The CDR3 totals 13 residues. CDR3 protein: CASSAQGAAEAFF. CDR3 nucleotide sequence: TGTGCCAGCAGTGCCCAGGGGGCGGCTGAAGCTTTCTTT.